The source of this T cell receptor beta chain is a study of long-term antiretroviral therapy in people with HIV. Survey-level resolution applied to immunoSEQ assay v3.0. Assay used: immunoSEQ multiplex PCR; TCRdb lists only in-frame clones, some missing. The data hold over 30,000 clones, with more than 95% observed a single time. This TCR came from a man under 40 with HIV. The source material was unsorted PBMCs, sampled 6.9 years after starting antiretroviral therapy.

The chain's CDR3 is CASSLDSFYEQYF. The CDR3 region has the DNA TGTGCCAGCAGCTTAGATTCATTCTACGAGCAGTACTTC. The chain links TRBV11-2 to TRBJ2-7; no firm D call. Germline V CDR1 and CDR2: SGHAT, FQNNGV. V gave up 0 bases and J gave up 3 bases, with 6 bases separating them. The CDR3 covers 13 residues.